This TCR beta chain is drawn from a study of cytomegalovirus exposure and HLA in healthy donors. Turning to this clone: Its antigen is unknown.

Study-wide results and limits: Most likely, a cluster of highly shared sequence variants arose as a sequencing artifact.

PCR employed 60 Vbeta and 13 Jbeta primers. Repertoires were generated with immunoSEQ multiplex PCR, while TCRdb's copy carries only in-frame clones and drops some. This sample has fewer than 110,000 clones, with approximately 80% found just once. This clonotype originated in a male donor in good health and CMV-seronegative. Sequenced input: PBMCs.

The CDR3 reads CSVEDGWTSGGAYEQYF. CDR3 sequence (DNA): TGCAGCGTTGAAGATGGTTGGACTAGCGGGGGGGCCTACGAGCAGTACTTC. The genes are TRBV29-1 and TRBJ2-7, with 15 bases lining up with TRBD2. Germline-derived CDR1 and CDR2 are SQVTM and ANQGSEA. This CDR3 has 17 residues. The junction had 5 bases not matched to a gene; V was cut back by 0 bases and J by 2 bases.